This T cell receptor beta chain was sequenced for a study of T cells in Graves' hyperthyroidism and ophthalmopathy. V dropped 11 bases and J dropped 1 base, with 12 bases sitting between them. Germline V gene lookup returns CDR1 SNHLY and CDR2 FYNNEI. The CDR3 extends over 12 amino acids. This clonotype was seen a few times. What it binds is not known. Study observations and caveats: A median approximately 6.5 months before onset, the model predicted ophthalmopathy. Using 13 V-J features, a model discriminated ophthalmopathy from stable hyperthyroidism.

Exclusion of patients followed from uncontrolled infection, other autoimmune disease, pregnancy or lactation. The investigators amplified TCR beta CDR3 regions from RNA transcripts. TCR CDR3 regions were first amplified by RT-PCR with HTBI primers. TCRdb itself ran the multiplex PCR reads through MiXCR, one entry per CDR3 protein. This sample has about 560,000 distinct CDR3 sequences; about a sixth occur once, and the top ten carry about 20%. The V and J genes are TRBV2 and TRBJ2-7; perhaps D is TRBD1 or TRBD2 (5 bases each). This TCR came from a woman between 18 and 29 years old with Graves' hyperthyroidism. Material: blood. CDR3: CARQGPSYEQYF. The CDR3 DNA reads TGTGCCCGCCAGGGACCTTCCTACGAGCAGTACTTC.